This T cell receptor beta chain comes out of a study of PD-1 blockade in classical Hodgkin lymphoma. Whole-study context: It was nivolumab at 3 mg/kg, given intravenously every 2 weeks, that patients received.

This clone showed up just a few times. Its target is not known. Notes on the study in general: Sources of repertoire differences remain undefined, possibly disease activity or prior therapy. Exclusion removed patients who began nivolumab under 1 year after ASCT. TCR diversity rose significantly by C4D1 in CD4+ but not CD8+ cells.

Data came from immunoSEQ multiplex PCR; TCRdb stores just in-frame clones and leaves some out. The sample lists roughly 14,000 clones, roughly 66% seen once, with about 10% in the top ten. Exposure to brentuximab vedotin varied, and each patient had relapsed following autologous stem cell transplantation. CDR3 length: 14 amino acids. Germline V lookup: CDR1 MGHRA, CDR2 YSYEKL. Trimming at V came to 0 bases and at J to 2 bases, leaving 1 base not matched to a gene. J is TRBJ2-7 and V is TRBV4-1, with 7 bases that match TRBD2. The starting material was peripheral blood mononuclear cells (PBMCs), obtained at baseline. The clonotype comes from a human donor with classical Hodgkin lymphoma. CDR3 in DNA: TGCGCCAGCAGCCAAGACAGCGGGACCTACGAGCAGTACTTC. It codes for CASSQDSGTYEQYF.